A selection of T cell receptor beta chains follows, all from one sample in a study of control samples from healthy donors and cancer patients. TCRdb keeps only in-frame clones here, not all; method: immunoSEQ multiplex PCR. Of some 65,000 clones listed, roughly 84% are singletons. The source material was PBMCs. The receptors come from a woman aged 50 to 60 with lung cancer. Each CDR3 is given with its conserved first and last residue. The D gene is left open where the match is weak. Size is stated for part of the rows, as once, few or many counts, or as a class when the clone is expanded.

TGTGCCAGCAGCGCAACAGGGTTCGGGGAGCTGTTTTTT	CASSATGFGELFF	NA	TRBJ2-2	TRBV2	NA
TGTGCCAGCAGTTCAACAGGGAACACTGAAGCTTTCTTT	CASSSTGNTEAFF	NA	TRBJ1-1	TRBV6-5	NA
TGTGCCAGCAATTTACGACAGACTCAAGAGACCCAGTACTTC	CASNLRQTQETQYF	NA	TRBJ2-5	TRBV6-6	NA
TGTGCCAGCTCACCAGCCTCAGACAGGGCTGGCTACACCTTC	CASSPASDRAGYTF	TRBD1	TRBJ1-2	TRBV18	few
TGTGCCAGCAGTACCATGGGCTCCTACGAGCAGTACTTC	CASSTMGSYEQYF	NA	TRBJ2-7	TRBV27	few
TGTGCCAGCAGGGGCTGGACAGGGGGGAGAAGTGGCTACACCTTC	CASRGWTGGRSGYTF	TRBD1	TRBJ1-2	TRBV27	NA
TGTGCCAGCAGCCTACAGACAGGGACGGCGGCCCTTCGCTACGAGCAGTACTTC	CASSLQTGTAALRYEQYF	TRBD1	TRBJ2-7	TRBV3-1/TRBV3-2	NA
TGTGCCAGCAAGACAGGCCCCGGCGATGAAGCTTTCTTT	CASKTGPGDEAFF	NA	TRBJ1-1	TRBV6-5	NA
TGTGCCAGTTCCCTGGGGGGGTTTAATCAGCCCCAGCATTTT	CASSLGGFNQPQHF	NA	TRBJ1-5	TRBV19	once
TGTGCCAGCAGCTGGGGTGACAGGGACACTGAAGCTTTCTTT	CASSWGDRDTEAFF	TRBD1	TRBJ1-1	TRBV5-5	NA
TGTGCCAGCTCGGATTGGGACATTACCTACGAGCAGTACTTC	CASSDWDITYEQYF	NA	TRBJ2-7	TRBV18	NA
TGTGCCAGTAGTTTACTCCATATGAACACTGAAGCTTTCTTT	CASSLLHMNTEAFF	NA	TRBJ1-1	TRBV19	NA
TGTGCCAGCAGCGGAGGACAGGGGCCGTTCTATGGCTACACCTTC	CASSGGQGPFYGYTF	TRBD1	TRBJ1-2	TRBV9	NA
TGCGCCAGCAGCCCAGCGGGTTCACTAGCGGGGGCTCGCACAGATACGCAGTATTTT	CASSPAGSLAGARTDTQYF	TRBD2	TRBJ2-3	TRBV5-1	once
TGTGCCAGCTCAGGGACAGGGGGAGGAGGCTACACCTTC	CASSGTGGGGYTF	TRBD1	TRBJ1-2	TRBV18	NA
TGTGCCAGCAGCTTAATCCAGGTAGGGACTAGCGGGGGGACGACAGATACGCAGTATTTT	CASSLIQVGTSGGTTDTQYF	TRBD2	TRBJ2-3	TRBV7-3	NA
TGTGCCAGCAGCTTCTCTGCGGGGAACACTGAAGCTTTCTTT	CASSFSAGNTEAFF	NA	TRBJ1-1	TRBV5-6	NA
TGTGCCAGCAGTGATAATCGAAAGGGGGCGACGGATACGCAGTATTTT	CASSDNRKGATDTQYF	TRBD1	TRBJ2-3	TRBV6-2/TRBV6-3	NA
TGTGCCAGCAGTGGACAGGGGGCTAAGAACACTGAAGCTTTCTTT	CASSGQGAKNTEAFF	TRBD1	TRBJ1-1	TRBV25-1	NA
TGTGCCAGCAGTTACCCCAACCTTGAAGCTTTCTTT	CASSYPNLEAFF	NA	TRBJ1-1	TRBV6-2/TRBV6-3	NA